A selection of T cell receptor beta chains follows, all from one sample in a study of early T cells in non-severe SARS-CoV-2 infection. TCRdb reprocessed the 5' RACE reads via MiXCR and lists one record per CDR3 protein. Found here are approximately 69,000 distinct CDR3 sequences, roughly 9.4% of them singletons; the top ten hold 5.9%. The material sequenced was whole blood. The receptor source for this set is an adult who was a healthcare worker with PCR-confirmed SARS-CoV-2 infection or an uninfected control (not recorded which). Each CDR3 is given with its conserved first and last residue. A D gene is named only where the DNA matches it firmly. The listing skips clone size in some rows; elsewhere it reads once, few, many or a size class.

v_call	j_call	d_call	clone_size	cdr3_nt	cdr3_aa
TRBV5-1	TRBJ2-1	-	-	TGCGCCAGCAGCTTATCGGGCAAAGGACCCTCCTACAATGAGCAGTTCTTC	CASSLSGKGPSYNEQFF
TRBV6-2/TRBV6-3	TRBJ2-3	-	many	TGTGCCAGCAGGCCAGACCCAGATACGCAGTATTTT	CASRPDPDTQYF
TRBV6-1	TRBJ1-6	TRBD1	-	TGTGCCAGCAGTGAATCCAGGGGGACCTCCTATAATTCACCCCTCCACTTT	CASSESRGTSYNSPLHF
TRBV7-6	TRBJ2-3	-	few	TGTGCCAGCAGCTTTTTGAGAGATACGCAGTATTTT	CASSFLRDTQYF
TRBV7-2	TRBJ2-2	-	many	TGTGCCAGCAGCTTACTCCGGGTTGTCGGCACCGGGGAGCTGTTTTTT	CASSLLRVVGTGELFF
TRBV20-1	TRBJ2-5	-	few	TGCAGTGCATACCTTCCGGGAAGAGAGACCCAGTACTTC	CSAYLPGRETQYF
TRBV3-1	TRBJ2-7	TRBD1	many	TGTGCCAGCAGCCCGCGGACAGGGACCCTTGTCGAGCAGTACTTC	CASSPRTGTLVEQYF
TRBV7-2	TRBJ2-4	-	-	TGTGCCATCCAAGGTGGGAGAACGGGGCAAAACATTCAGTACTTC	CAIQGGRTGQNIQYF
TRBV5-5	TRBJ1-3	-	many	TGTGCCAGCAGCTTGGGACATATCTTCTCTGGAAACACCATATATTTT	CASSLGHIFSGNTIYF
TRBV11-2	TRBJ2-1	TRBD2	-	TGTGCCAGCAGCTCGCCAGCGGGGGGGGTATTACATTACAATGAGCAGTTCTTC	CASSSPAGGVLHYNEQFF
TRBV7-9	TRBJ2-3	TRBD2	-	TGTGCCAGCAGCTCGGGACTAGCGGGGTCAAATACGCAGTATTTT	CASSSGLAGSNTQYF
TRBV7-9	TRBJ2-1	-	-	TGTGCCAGCAGCTTAGGACGGACCGGGGACAATGAGCAGTTCTTC	CASSLGRTGDNEQFF
TRBV5-1	TRBJ1-2	-	few	TGCGCCAGCAGCTTGATTGGGACGGCCTATGGCTACACCTTC	CASSLIGTAYGYTF
TRBV6-4	TRBJ2-2	-	many	TGTGCCAGCAGTACGAGACACACCGGGGAGCTGTTTTTT	CASSTRHTGELFF
TRBV29-1	TRBJ2-7	TRBD1	many	TGCAGCGTTGATATCGGGGGACAGGGAAACGAGCAGTACTTC	CSVDIGGQGNEQYF
TRBV6-6	TRBJ1-2	TRBD1	many	TGTGCCAGCAGTTACGGGACAGGGGGCACTAACTATGGCTACACCTTC	CASSYGTGGTNYGYTF
TRBV5-4	TRBJ2-1	-	few	TGTGCCAGCAGCCCCAAGGGGGGGCTCTCCTACAATGAGCAGTTCTTC	CASSPKGGLSYNEQFF
TRBV7-9	TRBJ2-1	-	many	TGTGCCAGCGGATCAACTCATGAGCAGTTCTTC	CASGSTHEQFF
TRBV6-2/TRBV6-3	TRBJ2-1	-	-	TGTGCCAGCAGTTACTCGAAGAAGGTCAATGAGCAGTTCTTC	CASSYSKKVNEQFF
TRBV6-5	TRBJ1-2	-	many	TGTGCCAGCAGCCGAGACTCAAACTATGGCTACACCTTC	CASSRDSNYGYTF
TRBV10-2	TRBJ2-2	-	few	TGCGCCAGCAGTCAGGACACCGGGGAGCTGTTTTTT	CASSQDTGELFF
TRBV9	TRBJ2-3	-	many	TGTGCCAGCAGCGCAGGCAGCACAGATACGCAGTATTTT	CASSAGSTDTQYF
TRBV18	TRBJ2-1	-	many	TGTGCCAGCTCACCACCCCCAGCGGGGCCAGGGGATGAGCAGTTCTTC	CASSPPPAGPGDEQFF
TRBV20-1	TRBJ2-1	TRBD2	many	TGCAGTGCCGAGACTAGCGGGGGGGATTTGATAAGGAATGAGCAGTTCTTC	CSAETSGGDLIRNEQFF
TRBV27	TRBJ2-4	TRBD2	few	TGTGCCAGCAGTCCCGACGCTAGCGGGAGTCTACACATTCAGTACTTC	CASSPDASGSLHIQYF
TRBV12-3/TRBV12-4	TRBJ2-3	-	-	TGTGCCAGCAGTCCTAGTCATACGCAGTATTTT	CASSPSHTQYF
TRBV30	TRBJ2-1	TRBD2	many	TGTGCCGGAAAGAGGACTAGCGGGGGGTACAATGAGCAGTTCTTC	CAGKRTSGGYNEQFF
TRBV6-5	TRBJ2-2	TRBD2	-	TGTGCCAGCTACGTAGCGGGAGGGACCGGGGAGCTGTTTTTT	CASYVAGGTGELFF